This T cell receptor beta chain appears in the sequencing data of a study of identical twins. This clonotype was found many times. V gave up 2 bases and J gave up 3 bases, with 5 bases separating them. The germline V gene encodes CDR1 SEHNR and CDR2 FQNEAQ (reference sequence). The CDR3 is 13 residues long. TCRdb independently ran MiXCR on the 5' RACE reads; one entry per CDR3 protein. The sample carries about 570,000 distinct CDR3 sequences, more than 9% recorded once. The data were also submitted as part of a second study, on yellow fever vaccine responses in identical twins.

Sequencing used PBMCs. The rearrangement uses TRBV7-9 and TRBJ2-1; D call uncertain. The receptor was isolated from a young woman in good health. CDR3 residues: CASSLPLYNEQFF. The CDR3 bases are TGTGCCAGCAGCTTACCCCTCTACAATGAGCAGTTCTTC.